The next 27 T cell receptor beta chains were all read from a single sample in a study of neurological immune-mediated disorders. TCRdb processed the 5' RACE reads anew with MiXCR; each CDR3 protein has one entry. The table records around 70,000 distinct CDR3 sequences, about 5% of them present only once. Specimen: PBMCs. These receptors were obtained from a woman in her 70s with multiple sclerosis.

In this sample, this clonotype turned up many times. The chain recombines TRBV20-1 with TRBJ2-7; TRBD2 matches 7 bases. Germline CDR1 is DFQATT and CDR2 is SNEGSKA (reference sequence). The length of the CDR3 is 13 residues. J lost 2 bases, V lost 7 bases, and 8 bases had no gene match. The CDR3 is CSGLGEGPYEQYF. CDR3 DNA: TGCAGTGGCCTGGGGGAGGGTCCCTACGAGCAGTACTTC.

This clonotype was found many times. The chain combines TRBV20-1 with TRBJ2-2; D not resolved. The CDR3 is 11 amino acids. Germline lookup yields CDR1 DFQATT and CDR2 SNEGSKA (reference sequence). Trimming shortened V by 4 bases and J by 3 bases, and 3 bases separated the two germline ends. This CDR3 is CSATYTGELFF. The CDR3, as DNA: TGCAGTGCTACCTACACCGGGGAGCTGTTTTTT.

The V gene is TRBV4-3, the J gene TRBJ1-1, with no clear D. V was cut by 0 bases and J by 2 bases, with 7 bases left in between. The CDR3 runs 14 residues. Germline CDR1 LGHNA, CDR2 YSLEER. This CDR3 is CASSQEVHNTEAFF. In DNA, the CDR3 is TGCGCCAGCAGCCAAGAGGTCCACAACACTGAAGCTTTCTTT.

This clonotype was counted ten times or more. J is TRBJ1-6 and V is TRBV10-3; 9 bases line up with TRBD1. CDR3 length: 15 residues. After removal of 5 bases from V and 7 bases from J, the junction contained 6 bases not matched to a gene. The germline V gene encodes CDR1 ENHRY and CDR2 SYGVKD. The CDR3 DNA follows: TGTGCCATCAGTTCCTCCGGGACAGGGAATTCACCCCTCCACTTT. This sequence encodes CAISSSGTGNSPLHF.

This clonotype has a count of ten or more. V gene TRBV7-3 combines with J gene TRBJ2-2; either TRBD1 or TRBD2 may fit D (6 bases each). Germline loops: CDR1 SGHTA, CDR2 FQGTGA. Trimming removed 7 bases at V and 6 bases at J, with 15 bases between. The CDR3 is 14 residues long. CDR3 region: CASTMGGGPGELFF. The DNA of the CDR3 is TGTGCCAGCACCATGGGTGGGGGGCCCGGGGAGCTGTTTTTT.

This clonotype was counted at least ten times. The chain employs TRBV6-1 and TRBJ1-1; D is undetermined. Trimming removed 2 bases from V and 5 bases from J, with 15 bases in between. The CDR3 spans 15 residues. Germline values: CDR1 MNHNS, CDR2 SASEGT. CDR3 in DNA: TGTGCCAGCAGTGAATTAACCGTCGGCGGTACTGAAGCTTTCTTT. Protein product: CASSELTVGGTEAFF.

The sample holds many counts of this clonotype. This chain uses TRBV7-9 with TRBJ1-2, with D tentatively TRBD1 (5 bases). The CDR3 is 14 amino acids. V was cut by 0 bases and J by 6 bases, with 11 bases left in between. Germline CDR1 and CDR2: SEHNR and FQNEAQ (reference sequence). The CDR3 spells CASSLAGRVNGYTF. CDR3 DNA sequence: TGTGCCAGCAGCTTAGCAGGCAGGGTAAATGGCTACACCTTC.

This clonotype was observed many times. The chain employs TRBV7-2 and TRBJ2-1; the D gene could be TRBD1 or TRBD2 (5 bases each). Germline CDR1 and CDR2: SGHTA and FQGNSA. V was shortened by 0 bases and J by 4 bases, with 10 bases between the two germline ends. This CDR3 region has 15 residues. Here the CDR3 reads CASSLAMGVYNEQFF. DNA of the CDR3: TGTGCCAGCAGCTTAGCAATGGGGGTTTACAATGAGCAGTTCTTC.

Many counts were recorded for this clonotype. This rearrangement joins TRBV5-1 to TRBJ2-3; D remains ambiguous. CDR3 length: 13 amino acids. Germline V CDR1 and CDR2: SGHRS, YFSETQ. Trimming cost V 4 bases and J 3 bases, with 9 bases left between them. The CDR3 loop reads CASSPTRTDTQYF. CDR3 DNA sequence: TGCGCCAGCAGCCCCACTCGAACAGATACGCAGTATTTT.

This clonotype has at least ten counts. The rearrangement uses TRBV7-2 and TRBJ2-1; 10 bases map to TRBD1. Looked up from germline, CDR1 is SGHTA and CDR2 is FQGNSA. The trim removed 1 base at V and 9 bases at J, leaving 6 bases unmatched. CDR3 length equals 15 residues. Written as DNA, the CDR3 is TGTGCCAGCAGCTTAGGGGACAGGGGTCGCGGTGAGCAGTTCTTC. Translated, it gives CASSLGDRGRGEQFF.

This clonotype occurred many times. The rearrangement uses TRBV29-1 and TRBJ1-2; D unclear. The V end lost 4 bases, the J end lost 14 bases, and 8 bases lay between the germline ends. The CDR3 contains 8 residues. The V gene's germline CDR1 is SQVTM and CDR2 ANQGSEA. CDR3 protein: CSVAPSTF. The CDR3 DNA reads as TGCAGCGTTGCCCCCTCAACCTTC.

This clonotype was observed at least ten times. The gene calls are TRBV6-5 and TRBJ1-5, with D perhaps TRBD1 (5 bases). The CDR3 is made up of 13 amino acids. Germline V lookup: CDR1 MNHEY, CDR2 SVGAGI. V lost 9 bases, J lost 5 bases, and 14 bases lay in between. CDR3 residues: CASSDWGDQPQHF. CDR3 DNA sequence: TGTGCCAGTTCCGACTGGGGGGATCAGCCCCAGCATTTT.

This clonotype was seen ten or more times. The chain employs TRBV29-1 and TRBJ2-2, with D perhaps matching TRBD1 (6 bases). Looked up from germline, CDR1 is SQVTM and CDR2 is ANQGSEA. This CDR3 has 14 residues. The V end lost 4 bases, the J end lost 7 bases, and 16 bases lay between the germline ends. The CDR3 here is CSVVIQGDGGELFF. The CDR3 DNA sequence: TGCAGCGTTGTTATACAGGGTGATGGCGGGGAGCTGTTTTTT.

This clonotype was picked up many times. The V call is TRBV14, the J call TRBJ2-2, with no clear D. V gave up 2 bases and J gave up 4 bases, with 11 bases separating them. From germline, CDR1 is SGHDN and CDR2 FVKESK. The CDR3 consists of 15 residues. CDR3 sequence: CASSQYGRRTGELFF. CDR3 bases: TGTGCCAGCAGCCAATATGGCAGACGCACCGGGGAGCTGTTTTTT.

This clonotype was counted at least ten times. V usage is TRBV20-1 and J usage is TRBJ2-1; unclear D gene. The CDR3 contains 11 residues. V gave up 5 bases and J gave up 6 bases, with 8 bases separating them. The germline V gene encodes CDR1 DFQATT and CDR2 SNEGSKA (reference sequence). CDR3 DNA sequence: TGCAGTGCTCCCACCGCCAATGAGCAGTTCTTC. Translation: CSAPTANEQFF.

This clonotype was found a few times. The chain links TRBV20-1 to TRBJ2-5; D might be TRBD1 or TRBD2, each matching 5 bases. V was clipped by 7 bases and J by 4 bases, with 19 bases between them. This CDR3 has 14 amino acids. Germline lookup yields CDR1 DFQATT and CDR2 SNEGSKA (reference sequence). The CDR3 coding sequence is TGCAGTGGAATAGGGTCTGAGGGGACAGAGACCCAGTACTTC. Its protein product is CSGIGSEGTETQYF.

This clonotype was seen ten or more times. The chain recombines TRBV6-6 with TRBJ2-3; 8 positions agree with TRBD2. With V trimmed by 4 bases and J by 0 bases, 3 bases remained unmatched. Germline V lookup: CDR1 MNHNY, CDR2 SVGAGI (reference sequence). The CDR3 consists of 15 residues. CDR3 DNA sequence: TGTGCCAGCAGTTGGGTAGCGGGGAGCACAGATACGCAGTATTTT. The encoded protein is CASSWVAGSTDTQYF.

This clonotype has a count of ten or more. This chain uses TRBV12-3 or TRBV12-4 with TRBJ1-4; maybe TRBD1 (5 bases). There are 14 residues in the CDR3. The germline V and J ends were trimmed by 3 bases and 8 bases, with 13 bases remaining between them. The DNA of the CDR3 is TGTGCCAGCAGTTTTACCAGGGACGGGGAAAAACTGTTTTTT. Translated, it gives CASSFTRDGEKLFF.

This clonotype was seen many times. CDR3 sequence: CASRALEFADTQYF. The CDR3 bases are TGTGCCAGCAGAGCTCTAGAGTTTGCAGATACGCAGTATTTT. The chain carries TRBV6-5 and TRBJ2-3; D not certain. The ends were cut back, 6 bases at V and 4 bases at J, with 14 bases in the middle. Germline CDR1 MNHEY, CDR2 SVGAGI. The CDR3 spans 14 residues.

This clonotype appeared many times. V is TRBV12-3 or TRBV12-4 and J is TRBJ2-3; 9 nucleotides align to TRBD1. The CDR3 spans 16 residues. J gave up 3 bases and V 4 bases, and 8 bases lay outside the gene matches. The CDR3 DNA reads as TGTGCCAGCAGTTCCGTCGGACAGGGGAAAACAGATACGCAGTATTTT. The encoded protein is CASSSVGQGKTDTQYF.

This clonotype was found many times. This rearrangement joins TRBV12-3 or TRBV12-4 to TRBJ2-5; D remains ambiguous. The CDR3 spans 12 residues. V was pared by 4 bases and J by 5 bases, with 8 bases between. In nucleotides, the CDR3 is TGTGCCAGCAGTTCTCGATTGGAGACCCAGTACTTC. It translates to CASSSRLETQYF.

This chain connects TRBV5-5 to TRBJ2-7; 10 nucleotides line up with TRBD1. Germline trimming cut 7 bases from V and 7 bases from J; bases unmatched to any gene: 2. The CDR3 sequence is 11 residues long. Germline CDR1 SGHKS, CDR2 YYEKEE (reference sequence). Here the CDR3 reads CASDRGPEQYF. CDR3 in DNA: TGTGCCAGCGACAGGGGGCCGGAGCAGTACTTC.

There are many counts of this clonotype. The V call is TRBV6-2 or TRBV6-3, the J call TRBJ1-1; D remains unclear. The CDR3 runs to 13 residues. Germline CDR1 MNHEY, CDR2 SVGEGT. Trimming cost V 10 bases and J 1 base, with 13 bases left between them. The CDR3 DNA reads as TGTGCCACTCTTTTGGGGTGGAACACTGAAGCTTTCTTT. Protein product: CATLLGWNTEAFF.

This clonotype has at least ten counts. The chain recombines TRBV15 with TRBJ2-3, with D perhaps matching TRBD1 or TRBD2 (5 bases each). The length of the CDR3 is 12 residues. Germline V lookup: CDR1 LNHNV, CDR2 YYDKDF (reference sequence). V was clipped by 5 bases and J by 7 bases, with 10 bases between them. The CDR3: CATSGDPNTQYF. CDR3 sequence (DNA): TGTGCCACCAGCGGGGACCCGAATACGCAGTATTTT.

This clonotype was detected many times. CDR3 protein: CASSLHPDSYNEQFF. In nucleotides, the CDR3 is TGTGCCAGCAGCTTACACCCCGACTCCTACAATGAGCAGTTCTTC. The V and J genes are TRBV7-2 and TRBJ2-1; D ambiguous. CDR3 length: 15 amino acids. The germline CDR1 and CDR2 sequences are SGHTA and FQGNSA. Trimming cost V 2 bases and J 0 bases, with 8 bases left between them.

This clonotype was observed at least ten times. J is TRBJ1-2 and V is TRBV20-1; TRBD1 might be the D (6 bases). Germline CDR1 is DFQATT and CDR2 is SNEGSKA (reference sequence). CDR3 length equals 12 residues. The V end lost 2 bases, the J end lost 5 bases, and 9 bases lay between the germline ends. For the CDR3, the DNA is TGCAGTGCTAGATGGGGGGCTTATGGCTACACCTTC. It translates to CSARWGAYGYTF.

This clonotype was seen ten or more times. The rearrangement joins TRBV5-1 to TRBJ2-7; D tentatively reads TRBD1 or TRBD2 (5 bases each). This CDR3 contains 13 residues. Between the trimmed V and J ends, which lost 4 bases and 7 bases, there was a span of 15 bases. Germline CDR1 and CDR2: SGHRS and YFSETQ. The CDR3 nucleotides read TGCGCCAGCAGCACCCCGGGGCTTGTTGAGCAGTACTTC. Its translation: CASSTPGLVEQYF.